These 28 T cell receptor beta chains came from one sample sequenced in a study of cytomegalovirus exposure and HLA in healthy donors (dated by TCRdb to the late 2010s). Receptor libraries were prepared by the immunoSEQ multiplex PCR assay. For the multiplex PCR, a mixture combining 60 forward primers for TCR Vbeta segments and 13 reverse primers for TCR Jbeta segments was used. Imported from immuneACCESS, the table was reduced by TCRdb to in-frame sequences with V and J called. These copies leave out some clones; in studies compared against another copy, an unresolved V gene accounts for under half, and the cause of the remainder is not known. Across this sample there are 100,000 or so clones, with about 70% seen only once. Jointly, the top ten make up approximately 3% of the sample. The sequencing sample was made of PBMCs. Receptors were obtained from a man younger than 45 in good health and CMV-seronegative.

The rearrangement uses TRBV11-2 and TRBJ2-7; D is ambiguous. The germline V gene has CDR1 SGHAT and CDR2 FQNNGV. The CDR3 contains 13 residues. Between the trimmed V and J ends, which lost 0 bases and 7 bases, there was a span of 10 bases. CDR3 loop: CASSLEDLREQYF. The CDR3 DNA follows: TGTGCCAGCAGCTTAGAAGACTTGCGGGAGCAGTACTTC.

The sample holds a few counts of this clone. The genes are TRBV9 and TRBJ2-1; 8 positions agree with TRBD1. J lost 9 bases, V lost 1 base, and 6 bases had no gene match. CDR1 and CDR2 from the germline V gene are SGDLS and YYNGEE. The CDR3 contains 14 residues. The DNA for the CDR3 is TGTGCCAGCAGCGTACCATCAGGGGGCGGTGAGCAGTTCTTC. This encodes CASSVPSGGGEQFF.

The V and J genes are TRBV4-2 and TRBJ1-2; 7 positions match TRBD1. The length of the CDR3 is 17 residues. V trimming: 0 bases; J trimming: 3 bases; junction bases outside the gene matches: 10. In germline, CDR1 is LGHNA, CDR2 YNFKEQ. The CDR3 DNA follows: TGTGCCAGCAGCCAAGATACCAAAGGGGGCGCAGACTATGGCTACACCTTC. Protein product: CASSQDTKGGADYGYTF.

This clone has only a few counts. The chain uses TRBV15 and TRBJ1-4; D unresolved. The CDR3 is 13 amino acids. Trimming stripped 3 bases from V and 3 bases from J, with 5 bases between. Germline loops: CDR1 LNHNV, CDR2 YYDKDF (reference sequence). CDR3 amino acids: CATSRTPNEKLFF. The DNA for the CDR3 is TGTGCCACCAGCAGGACACCTAATGAAAAACTGTTTTTT.

This sequence joins TRBV5-8 and TRBJ1-5; 8 nucleotides align to TRBD1. The CDR3 length is 15 residues. J gave up 6 bases and V 0 bases, and 5 bases lay outside the gene matches. Germline loops: CDR1 SGHTS, CDR2 YDEGEE. The CDR3 bases are TGTGCCAGCAGCTTGGGCAGGGGGCCCGGTCAGCCCCAGCATTTT. It is translated as CASSLGRGPGQPQHF.

The chain couples TRBV20-1 to TRBJ1-2; 8 nucleotides agree with TRBD1. This CDR3 has 11 amino acids. The V gene end was trimmed by 6 bases and the J gene end by 8 bases; junction bases not matched to a gene: 5. The germline CDR1 and CDR2 sequences are DFQATT and SNEGSKA (reference sequence). DNA of the CDR3: TGCAGTGCCGGGACAGGAGAGGGCTACACCTTC. Protein product: CSAGTGEGYTF.

J is TRBJ1-2 and V is TRBV28; TRBD1 is a possible D gene (6 bases). The length of the CDR3 is 13 residues. V lost 6 bases and J lost 0, with 8 bases in between. Germline lookup yields CDR1 MDHEN and CDR2 SYDVKM. The CDR3 sequence: CASSRGSNYGYTF. CDR3 coding DNA: TGTGCCAGCAGCAGGGGATCTAACTATGGCTACACCTTC.

The chain has TRBV6-5 and TRBJ2-7, with D possibly being TRBD1 (6 bases). The CDR3 is 14 amino acids. The V gene's germline CDR1 is MNHEY and CDR2 SVGAGI. The V end was cut by 6 bases, the J end by 0 bases, with 12 bases between. The chain's CDR3 is CASRGTFSSYEQYF. The CDR3 DNA reads as TGTGCCAGCAGGGGGACATTCAGCTCCTACGAGCAGTACTTC.

This chain connects TRBV18 to TRBJ2-7; 9 bases align to TRBD1. The CDR3 runs to 15 residues. Trimming at V came to 4 bases and at J to 1 base, leaving 5 bases not matched to a gene. Germline CDR1 KGHSH, CDR2 LQKENI. The CDR3 DNA reads TGTGCCAGCTCACTTGAGACAGGGGGATCCTACGAGCAGTACTTC. Translation: CASSLETGGSYEQYF.

This clone was recorded only once. This chain joins TRBV4-1 and TRBJ2-7; D may be TRBD2 (6 bases). The length of the CDR3 is 16 residues. V was shortened by 0 bases and J by 6 bases, with 18 bases between the two germline ends. Germline CDR1 MGHRA, CDR2 YSYEKL. The CDR3 loop reads CASSQDFGTFRVEQYF. In DNA, the CDR3 is TGCGCCAGCAGCCAAGATTTCGGGACTTTCCGGGTCGAGCAGTACTTC.

The chain couples TRBV19 to TRBJ2-7; the D gene is possibly TRBD2 (5 bases). Germline loops: CDR1 LNHDA, CDR2 SQIVND (reference sequence). There are 13 residues in the CDR3. Trimming removed 8 bases at V and 6 bases at J, with 17 bases between. CDR3 coding DNA: TGTGCCAGTTCATCCGGGGAATGGGGCGAGCAGTACTTC. It encodes CASSSGEWGEQYF. The variable domain in full, with the rest retrieved from reference TRBV19 and TRBJ2-7, is DGGITQSPKYLFRKEGQNVTLSCEQNLNHDAMYWYRQDPGQGLRLIYYSQIVNDFQKGDIAEGYSVSREKKESFPLTVTSAQKNPTAFYLCASSSGEWGEQYFGPGTRLTVT.

The rearrangement joins TRBV30 to TRBJ1-1; 7 bases align to TRBD1. The CDR3 length is 15 residues. Trimming took 2 bases from V and 7 from J; bases not matched to a gene: 13. Germline V gene lookup returns CDR1 GTSNPN and CDR2 SVGIG (reference sequence). In DNA form, the CDR3 reads TGTGCCTGGAGTCCTATTAGGGGGCAGGGTCTTGAAGCTTTCTTT. Its protein is CAWSPIRGQGLEAFF.

A note on this clone: The DNA is omitted, as the CDR3 cannot be located on it reliably, and the CDR3 follows TCRdb's listing. The CDR3 reads CAWSVRFRARGLDTGELFF. The chain employs TRBV30 and TRBJ2-2; TRBD1 is the table's D call, not checked against the DNA. In germline, CDR1 is GTSNPN, CDR2 SVGIG (reference sequence). The CDR3 region is 19 residues in length, termini included.

This clone was counted a few times. V gene TRBV11-3 combines with J gene TRBJ2-5; D unresolved. Germline CDR1 reads SGHNT; CDR2 reads YENEEA. CDR3 length: 15 amino acids. Trimming removed 3 bases from V and 3 bases from J, with 14 bases in between. The CDR3 loop is CASSLKHKPEETQYF. As DNA, the CDR3 is TGTGCCAGCAGCTTGAAACATAAACCAGAAGAGACCCAGTACTTC.

The V gene is TRBV10-3, the J gene TRBJ2-1, with 11 nucleotides matching TRBD2. The J segment lost 7 bases and the V segment lost 6 bases, leaving 5 bases of the junction unmatched. CDR3 length equals 14 residues. CDR1 and CDR2 (germline): ENHRY, SYGVKD. CDR3 bases: TGTGCCATCAGCGGGACTAGCGGAGGGAATGAGCAGTTCTTC. Translating gives CAISGTSGGNEQFF.

The chain recombines TRBV5-6 with TRBJ2-3; tentative D call: TRBD2 (5 bases). CDR3 length: 16 amino acids. The germline V gene encodes CDR1 SGHDT and CDR2 YYEEEE. Trimming left V 3 bases short and J 2 bases short, with 16 bases between. As DNA, the CDR3 is TGTGCCAGCAGCTCCCCGGGGAGTACCAACACAGATACGCAGTATTTT. It yields the protein CASSSPGSTNTDTQYF. Together with reference TRBV5-6 and TRBJ2-3, the CDR3 gives the full variable domain: DAGVTQSPTHLIKTRGQQVTLRCSPKSGHDTVSWYQQALGQGPQFIFQYYEEEERQRGNFPDRFSGHQFPNYSSELNVNALLLGDSALYLCASSSPGSTNTDTQYFGPGTRLTVL.

V usage is TRBV28 and J usage is TRBJ1-2; 8 bases map to TRBD1. Germline V gives CDR1 MDHEN, CDR2 SYDVKM. The CDR3 length is 17 residues. V dropped 5 bases and J dropped 4; count of bases not matched to a gene: 15. For the CDR3, the DNA is TGTGCCAGCAGTACGACAGGGGACTCCCCTAAAATCTATGGCTACACCTTC. It specifies CASSTTGDSPKIYGYTF.

This clone was detected a few times. The CDR3, as DNA: TGCGCCAGCACCTTAAGGGGTAGGAACCAAGAGACCCAGTACTTC. Translated: CASTLRGRNQETQYF. The chain joins TRBV5-1 to TRBJ2-5, with D possibly matching TRBD1 (5 bases). The CDR3 has 15 amino acids. Germline V gene lookup returns CDR1 SGHRS and CDR2 YFSETQ. Trimming shortened V by 6 bases and J by 0 bases, and 15 bases separated the two germline ends.

The rearrangement links TRBV7-6 to TRBJ1-1, with D unclear. Trimming stripped 1 base from V and 0 bases from J, with 12 bases between. The CDR3 has 16 residues. CDR1 and CDR2 (germline): SGHVS, FNYEAQ. CDR3 sequence reads: CASSLESIPMNTEAFF. DNA for the CDR3: TGTGCCAGCAGCTTAGAAAGCATTCCTATGAACACTGAAGCTTTCTTT.

In nucleotides, the CDR3 is TGTGCCAGCAGCTTGGACAGGGGCCAGCCCCAGCATTTT. Amino acid sequence: CASSLDRGQPQHF. This chain connects TRBV5-4 to TRBJ1-5, with 7 bases identical to TRBD1. There are 13 residues in the CDR3. Germline loops: CDR1 SGHNT, CDR2 YYREEE (reference sequence). Unmatched junction bases numbered 1, after V lost 0 bases and J lost 7 bases.

V usage is TRBV5-5 and J usage is TRBJ2-7; 8 nucleotides align to TRBD2. Germline lookup yields CDR1 SGHKS and CDR2 YYEKEE (reference sequence). J was trimmed by 3 bases and V by 6 bases; bases with no gene match: 11. This CDR3 contains 15 residues. The CDR3 DNA sequence: TGTGCCAGCACCTCCGGGACTAGTAGTGTCTACGAGCAGTACTTC. Translating it yields CASTSGTSSVYEQYF.

This clone was seen a handful of times. The chain couples TRBV6-5 to TRBJ2-5; 9 bases map to TRBD1. V was clipped by 6 bases and J by 3 bases; unmatched bases: 8. The CDR3 contains 15 residues. Germline CDR1 and CDR2: MNHEY and SVGAGI. CDR3 nucleotide sequence: TGTGCCAGCAGGGGCCACAGGGGGCGCGAAGAGACCCAGTACTTC. This translates into CASRGHRGREETQYF.

The chain joins TRBV7-2 to TRBJ1-2; TRBD1 is a possible D gene (6 bases). Germline V gives CDR1 SGHTA, CDR2 FQGNSA. The CDR3 has 16 amino acids. V lost 1 base to trimming and J lost 5 bases, with 17 bases between them. CDR3 region: CASSLVLSGTSYGYTF. As DNA, the CDR3 is TGTGCCAGCAGCTTAGTCCTTTCCGGGACAAGTTATGGCTACACCTTC.

This clone was seen just once. This sequence joins TRBV28 and TRBJ2-1, with D perhaps matching TRBD2 (6 bases). The V end lost 4 bases, the J end lost 9 bases, and 16 bases lay between the germline ends. Germline V CDR1 and CDR2: MDHEN, SYDVKM. This CDR3 has 14 residues. CDR3 sequence (DNA): TGTGCCAGCAGTTCTCATATGCCGCGGGGTGAGCAGTTCTTC. Protein: CASSSHMPRGEQFF.

This clone was detected a few times. J is TRBJ1-2 and V is TRBV28, with 7 bases that match TRBD1. The CDR3 is 10 residues long. Per germline, CDR1 MDHEN and CDR2 SYDVKM. The V gene end was trimmed by 10 bases and the J gene end by 12 bases; junction bases not matched to a gene: 8. CDR3 sequence (DNA): TGTGCCACCCAAGACAGGGCCCACACCTTC. It yields the protein CATQDRAHTF.

The V call is TRBV11-1, the J call TRBJ1-1; D unresolved. The CDR3 has 14 residues. V dropped 3 bases and J dropped 6 bases, with 14 bases sitting between them. From germline, CDR1 is SGHAT and CDR2 FQDESV (reference sequence). CDR3 in amino acids: CASSFDTQVAEAFF. The CDR3 nucleotides are TGTGCCAGCAGCTTTGACACTCAAGTGGCTGAAGCTTTCTTT.

This clone appeared a few times. The V call is TRBV7-9, the J call TRBJ2-1; 8 positions agree with TRBD1. CDR1 SEHNR and CDR2 FQNEAQ come from the germline V gene (reference sequence). The CDR3 sequence is 16 residues long. Unmatched junction bases numbered 8, after V lost 6 bases and J lost 1 base. The CDR3 protein is CASSLAGTGSYNEQFF. Here the CDR3 DNA reads TGTGCCAGCAGTTTGGCCGGGACAGGTTCCTACAATGAGCAGTTCTTC.

This clone was seen more than once but under ten times. V and J are TRBV27 and TRBJ1-2; 7 positions match TRBD1. CDR1 and CDR2 (germline): MNHEY, SMNVEV (reference sequence). V shed 2 bases, J shed 5 bases, and the junction held 11 bases outside the gene matches. The CDR3 consists of 16 residues. The CDR3 bases are TGTGCCAGCAGTTTAGTCCAGGGGGTTGATCGGTATGGCTACACCTTC. Translated: CASSLVQGVDRYGYTF.